This T cell receptor beta chain was recovered during a study of beta chain features in type 1 diabetes. General observations from the study: Shorter TCRB CDR3s, moderately but significantly so, were found in Type 1 diabetes patients in all four CD4+ subsets.

This CDR3 has 15 residues. V lost 2 bases, J lost 3 bases, and 10 bases lay in between. CDR1 SGHVS and CDR2 FNYEAQ come from the germline V gene. The isolated RNA, all of it, was reverse transcribed, so expressed TCRB transcripts were what got sequenced. Profiled with immunoSEQ multiplex PCR; TCRdb holds only in-frame clones, not every one. The sample yields 640,000 or so clones, over 11% seen once. Turning to this clone: Its specificity is unknown.

The chain has TRBV7-6 and TRBJ2-2; D perhaps matches TRBD2 (5 bases). The clonotype originates from a young man with type 1 diabetes. Sequenced: naive CD4+ T cells from blood. CDR3 sequence (DNA): TGTGCCAGCAGCTTAAGGAGCGGCTACACCGGGGAGCTGTTTTTT. Translation gives CASSLRSGYTGELFF. Based on the CDR3 plus reference TRBV7-6 and TRBJ2-2, the full variable domain is GAGVSQSPRYKVTKRGQDVALRCDPISGHVSLYWYRQALGQGPEFLTYFNYEAQQDKSGLPNDRFSAERPEGSISTLTIQRTEQRDSAMYRCASSLRSGYTGELFFGEGSRLTVL.